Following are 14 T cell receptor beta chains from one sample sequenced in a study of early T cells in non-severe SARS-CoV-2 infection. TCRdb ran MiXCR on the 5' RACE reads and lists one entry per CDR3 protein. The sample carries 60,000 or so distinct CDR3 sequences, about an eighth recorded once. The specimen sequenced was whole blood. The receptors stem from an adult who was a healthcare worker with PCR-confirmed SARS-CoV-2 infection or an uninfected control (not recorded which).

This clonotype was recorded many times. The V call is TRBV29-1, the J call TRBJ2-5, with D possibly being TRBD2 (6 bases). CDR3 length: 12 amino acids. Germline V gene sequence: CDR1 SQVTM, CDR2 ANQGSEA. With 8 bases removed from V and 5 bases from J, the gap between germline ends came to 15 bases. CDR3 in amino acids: CSLRLVGETQYF. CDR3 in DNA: TGCAGCCTACGACTAGTTGGTGAGACCCAGTACTTC.

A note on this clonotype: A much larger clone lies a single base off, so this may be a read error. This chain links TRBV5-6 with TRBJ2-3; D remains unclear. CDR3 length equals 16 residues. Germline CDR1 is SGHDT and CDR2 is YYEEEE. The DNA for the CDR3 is TGTGTCAGCAGCTTGTTTGCCGACCCCCAGATAGATACGCAGTATTTT. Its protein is CVSSLFADPQIDTQYF. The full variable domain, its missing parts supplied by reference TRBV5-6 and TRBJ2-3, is DAGVTQSPTHLIKTRGQQVTLRCSPKSGHDTVSWYQQALGQGPQFIFQYYEEEERQRGNFPDRFSGHQFPNYSSELNVNALLLGDSALYLCVSSLFADPQIDTQYFGPGTRLTVL.

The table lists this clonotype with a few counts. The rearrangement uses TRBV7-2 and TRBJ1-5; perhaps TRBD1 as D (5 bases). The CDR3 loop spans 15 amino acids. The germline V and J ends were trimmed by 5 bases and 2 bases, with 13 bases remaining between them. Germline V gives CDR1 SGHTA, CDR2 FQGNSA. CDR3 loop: CASSPEGTGNQPQHF. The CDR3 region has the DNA TGTGCCAGCAGCCCTGAGGGGACCGGCAATCAGCCCCAGCATTTT.

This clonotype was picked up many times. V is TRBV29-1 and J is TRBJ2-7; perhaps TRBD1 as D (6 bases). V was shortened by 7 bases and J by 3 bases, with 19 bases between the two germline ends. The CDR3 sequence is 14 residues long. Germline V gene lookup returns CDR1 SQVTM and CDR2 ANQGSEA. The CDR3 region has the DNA TGCAGCGCCGGCCTGTTGGACAGCCGCTACGAGCAGTACTTC. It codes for CSAGLLDSRYEQYF.

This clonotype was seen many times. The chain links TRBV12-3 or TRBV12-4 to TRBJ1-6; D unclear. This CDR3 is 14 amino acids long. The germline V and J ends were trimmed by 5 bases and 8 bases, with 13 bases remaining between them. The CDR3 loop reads CASSLHYPHSPLHF. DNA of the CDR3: TGTGCCAGCAGTCTACATTACCCCCATTCACCCCTCCACTTT.

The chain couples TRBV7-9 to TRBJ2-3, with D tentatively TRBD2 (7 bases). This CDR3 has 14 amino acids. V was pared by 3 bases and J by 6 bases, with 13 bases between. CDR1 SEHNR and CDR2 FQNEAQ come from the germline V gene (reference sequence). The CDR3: CASSLRGLTDTQYF. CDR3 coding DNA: TGTGCCAGCAGCTTGCGGGGGCTCACGGATACGCAGTATTTT.

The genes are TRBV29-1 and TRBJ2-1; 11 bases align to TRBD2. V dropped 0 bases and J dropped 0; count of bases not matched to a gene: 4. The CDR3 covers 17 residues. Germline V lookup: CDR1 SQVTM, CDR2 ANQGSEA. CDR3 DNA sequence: TGCAGCGTTGAAGACCTTACTAGCGGGAGCTCCTACAATGAGCAGTTCTTC. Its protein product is CSVEDLTSGSSYNEQFF.

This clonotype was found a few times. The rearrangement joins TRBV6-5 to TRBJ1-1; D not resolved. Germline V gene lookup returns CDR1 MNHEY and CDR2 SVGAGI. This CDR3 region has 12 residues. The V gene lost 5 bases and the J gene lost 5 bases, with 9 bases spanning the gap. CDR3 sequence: CASSTAGTEAFF. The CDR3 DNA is TGTGCCAGCAGTACCGCCGGGACTGAAGCTTTCTTT.

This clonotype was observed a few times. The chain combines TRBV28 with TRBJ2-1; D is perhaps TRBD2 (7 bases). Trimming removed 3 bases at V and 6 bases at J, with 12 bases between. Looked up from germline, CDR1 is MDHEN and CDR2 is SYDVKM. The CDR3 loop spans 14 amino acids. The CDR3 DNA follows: TGTGCCAGCAGTTTTGGGGGGGCACGCAATGAGCAGTTCTTC. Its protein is CASSFGGARNEQFF.

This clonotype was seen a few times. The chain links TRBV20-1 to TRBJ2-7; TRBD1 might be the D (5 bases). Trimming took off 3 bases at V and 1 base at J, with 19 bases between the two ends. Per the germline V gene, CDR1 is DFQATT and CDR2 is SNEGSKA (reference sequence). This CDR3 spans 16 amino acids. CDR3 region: CSASLKGQGFSYEQYF. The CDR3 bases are TGCAGTGCTAGTTTAAAAGGGCAGGGTTTTTCCTACGAGCAGTACTTC.

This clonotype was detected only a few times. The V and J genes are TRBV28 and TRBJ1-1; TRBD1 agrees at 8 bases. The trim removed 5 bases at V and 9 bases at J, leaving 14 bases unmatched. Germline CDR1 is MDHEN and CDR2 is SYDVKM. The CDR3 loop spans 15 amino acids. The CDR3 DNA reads TGTGCCAGCAGTCCGAACCCGACAGGGGTGGAGAAAGCTTTCTTT. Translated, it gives CASSPNPTGVEKAFF.

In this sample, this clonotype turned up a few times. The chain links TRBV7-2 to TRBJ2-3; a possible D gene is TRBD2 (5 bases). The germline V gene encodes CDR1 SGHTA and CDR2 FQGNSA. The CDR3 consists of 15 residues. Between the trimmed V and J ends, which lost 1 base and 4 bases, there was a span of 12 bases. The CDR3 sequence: CASSLDAGTADTQYF. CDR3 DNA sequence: TGTGCCAGCAGCTTAGATGCGGGCACGGCAGATACGCAGTATTTT.

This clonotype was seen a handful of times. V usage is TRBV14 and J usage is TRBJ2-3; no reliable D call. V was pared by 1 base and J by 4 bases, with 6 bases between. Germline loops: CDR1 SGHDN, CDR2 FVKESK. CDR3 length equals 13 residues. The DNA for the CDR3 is TGTGCCAGCAGCCAAGTTAGGGCAGATACGCAGTATTTT. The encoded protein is CASSQVRADTQYF. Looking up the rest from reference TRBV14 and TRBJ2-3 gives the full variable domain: EAGVTQFPSHSVIEKGQTVTLRCDPISGHDNLYWYRRVMGKEIKFLLHFVKESKQDESGMPNNRFLAERTGGTYSTLKVQPAELEDSGVYFCASSQVRADTQYFGPGTRLTVL.

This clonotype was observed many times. CDR3 DNA: TGTGCCAGCCGACCGGCCTCCGAGCAGTACTTC. Translated: CASRPASEQYF. J is TRBJ2-7 and V is TRBV7-3; D is uncertain. Germline assignment: CDR1 SGHTA and CDR2 FQGTGA. There are 11 residues in the CDR3. V lost 8 bases, J lost 6 bases, and 11 bases lay in between.